This T cell receptor (beta chain) was recovered during a study of intratumoral heterogeneity in liver cancer. Background on the study: With a median age of roughly 60 years, most patients were men.

Germline values: CDR1 LNHNV, CDR2 YYDKDF (reference sequence). With 0 bases removed from V and 4 bases from J, the gap between germline ends came to 9 bases. This CDR3 comprises 14 residues. The hepatocellular carcinoma nodule was sampled at distinct, geographically separated regions. The table came from immunoSEQ multiplex PCR; TCRdb's copy has only in-frame clones and leaves some out. The table lists around 6,200 clones, about 72% of them singletons. This clone appeared a few times. The receptor was isolated from a woman aged 70-85 years with hepatocellular carcinoma. This rearrangement joins TRBV15 to TRBJ1-1; possible D gene TRBD1, 6 bases. Sequencing was performed on tumor tissue, taken before any cancer treatment. The CDR3 here is CATSRDAGATEAFF. In DNA, the CDR3 is TGTGCCACCAGCAGAGATGCAGGGGCCACTGAAGCTTTCTTT.